The entry below describes one T cell receptor (beta chain). Per germline, CDR1 MNHEY and CDR2 SVGAGI. This CDR3 region has 15 residues. V was pared by 6 bases and J by 5 bases, with 8 bases of the junction left unmatched. The repertoire was sequenced with immunoSEQ multiplex PCR; TCRdb's copy has only in-frame clones and lacks some. The table records 120,000 or so clones, more than 75% of them present only once. This sample was taken from a study of control samples from healthy donors and cancer patients. This rearrangement joins TRBV6-5 to TRBJ2-3; 10 bases are shared with TRBD2. The TCR was taken from a man aged 60 to 69 in good health. Material for sequencing was blood. CDR3 region: CASRGLAGVGDTQYF. The CDR3 DNA is TGTGCCAGCAGGGGGCTAGCGGGGGTCGGAGATACGCAGTATTTT.